This TCR beta chain was recorded in a study of post-analysis software for immune sequencing data. This CDR3 is 16 amino acids long. CDR1 and CDR2 from the germline V gene are KGHSH and LQKENI. Trimming took 2 bases from V and 5 from J, leaving 15 bases between them. In the case of this clonotype: Antigen: not known.

Prepared libraries of TCR beta cDNA carried unique molecular identifiers. TCRdb passed the PCR reads through MiXCR, listing each CDR3 protein once. The repertoire has 750,000 to 950,000 distinct CDR3 sequences, roughly 50% of them found once; the top ten carry about 4.8%. Notes on the study in general: The study found significantly lower normalized Chao1 diversity in multiple sclerosis patients than in controls. Patients showed TRBV5-6, TRBV5-1 and TRBV20-1 among a handful of TRBV segments more frequent than in controls.

The TCR comes from a girl aged 10-17 years with multiple sclerosis. V gene TRBV18 combines with J gene TRBJ1-4, with D possibly matching TRBD1 (5 bases). Sequences were obtained from blood. The CDR3 nucleotides read TGTGCCAGCTCACCAAGAGTCCGGGACGGGAATGAAAAACTGTTTTTT. Translated, it gives CASSPRVRDGNEKLFF. Full variable domain (missing parts from reference TRBV18 and TRBJ1-4): NAGVMQNPRHLVRRRGQEARLRCSPMKGHSHVYWYRQLPEEGLKFMVYLQKENIIDESGMPKERFSAEFPKEGPSILRIQQVVRGDSAAYFCASSPRVRDGNEKLFFGSGTQLSVL.